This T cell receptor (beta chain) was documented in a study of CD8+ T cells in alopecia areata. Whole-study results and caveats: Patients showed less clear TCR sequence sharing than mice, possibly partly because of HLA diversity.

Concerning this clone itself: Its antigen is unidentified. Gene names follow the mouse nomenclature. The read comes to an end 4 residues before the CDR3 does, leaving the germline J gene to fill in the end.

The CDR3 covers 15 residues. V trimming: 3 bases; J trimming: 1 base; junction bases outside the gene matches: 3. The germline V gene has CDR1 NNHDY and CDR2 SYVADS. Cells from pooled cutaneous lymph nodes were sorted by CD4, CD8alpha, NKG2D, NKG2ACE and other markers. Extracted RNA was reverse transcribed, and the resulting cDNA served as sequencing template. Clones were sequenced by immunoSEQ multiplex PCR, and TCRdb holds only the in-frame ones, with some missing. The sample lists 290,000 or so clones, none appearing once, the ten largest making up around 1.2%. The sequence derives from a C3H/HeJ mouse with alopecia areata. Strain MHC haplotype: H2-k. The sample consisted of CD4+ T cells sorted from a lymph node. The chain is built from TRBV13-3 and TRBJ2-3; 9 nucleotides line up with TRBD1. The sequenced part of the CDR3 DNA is TGTGCCAGCAGTGCCTGGGACAGGGGTGCAGAA. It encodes CASSAWDRGAE. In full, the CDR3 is CASSAWDRGAETLYF.